The subject of this entry is one TCR beta chain. Profiled with immunoSEQ multiplex PCR; TCRdb holds only in-frame clones, not every one. This repertoire shows 40,000 to 55,000 clones, about 88% found once; its top ten account for approximately 3.2%. Germline V gene sequence: CDR1 SQVTM, CDR2 ANQGSEA. This CDR3 has 14 residues. The J segment lost 4 bases and the V segment lost 2 bases, leaving 6 bases of the junction unmatched. The sample is drawn from a study of OX40 agonist ivuxolimab in advanced cancers. The wider study: Of mixed ages from 23 to 79 and averaging approximately 60 years, the group was approximately 80% male.

Patients were ruled out by autoimmune disease history or systemic immunosuppression. The source material was CD4+ or CD8+ T cells sorted from blood, sampled in a trial of the OX40 agonist ivuxolimab. This sequence originates from an adult with an advanced solid tumor such as melanoma, head and neck, liver or kidney cancer. This chain links TRBV29-1 with TRBJ2-3, with 7 nucleotides matching TRBD2. The CDR3 reads CSVEKGTSADTQYF. The CDR3 DNA reads as TGCAGCGTTGAAAAGGGAACTAGCGCAGATACGCAGTATTTT.